Shown below are 27 T cell receptor beta chains from a single sample sequenced in a study of T-cell reconstitution after alpha-beta-depleted transplantation in children. Preparing the TCRbeta library involved the use of unique molecular identifiers. TCRdb fed the PCR reads into MiXCR, producing one record per CDR3 protein. The data contain some 600,000 distinct CDR3 sequences, 13% of them singletons. The specimen comprised PBMCs, mostly from graft donor cells, sampled 360 days after TCRalphabeta/CD19-depleted stem cell transplant. The receptors stem from a male patient younger than 18 who had a stem cell transplant for acute myeloid leukemia, so the T cells may come from the graft donor.

This clonotype was counted between two and nine times. At one boundary the junction diverges from the germline segment, which might be a read error. V usage is TRBV7-2 and J usage is TRBJ2-7, with D unclear. This CDR3 is built from 10 residues. CDR1 is SGHTA, CDR2 FQGNSA, per germline. The CDR3 here is CASSLAVQVF. In DNA, the CDR3 is TGTGCCAGCAGCTTAGCGGTGCAGGTCTTC.

The chain is built from TRBV19 and TRBJ2-7; TRBD1 or TRBD2 may be the D gene (5 bases each). Germline-derived CDR1 and CDR2 are LNHDA and SQIVND (reference sequence). The length of the CDR3 is 15 residues. V lost 9 bases and J 7 bases, leaving 25 bases between the germline ends. The CDR3 nucleotides are TGTGCCAGCCGGGACCCCAGGACATCAACTCAGGAGCAGTACTTC. Translation gives CASRDPRTSTQEQYF.

The sample holds a few counts of this clonotype. V is TRBV14 and J is TRBJ2-2; D tentatively reads TRBD1 or TRBD2 (5 bases each). CDR1 and CDR2 from the germline V gene are SGHDN and FVKESK. V dropped 0 bases and J dropped 5 bases, with 10 bases sitting between them. The CDR3 totals 15 residues. The DNA of the CDR3 is TGTGCCAGCAGCCAAGAGGCAGGGAGAACCGGGGAGCTGTTTTTT. Its protein product is CASSQEAGRTGELFF.

This clonotype was seen only a few times. V gene TRBV5-5 combines with J gene TRBJ2-2, with a weak D call TRBD2 (5 bases). In germline, CDR1 is SGHKS, CDR2 YYEKEE (reference sequence). This CDR3 spans 15 amino acids. The ends were cut back, 0 bases at V and 3 bases at J, with 9 bases in the middle. Here the CDR3 reads CASSLVPRDTGELFF. CDR3 in DNA: TGTGCCAGCAGCTTGGTCCCGAGGGACACCGGGGAGCTGTTTTTT.

This clonotype appeared a few times. The CDR3 spells CASSLVGGDWYEQYF. In DNA, the CDR3 is TGTGCCAGCAGCTTGGTAGGGGGAGACTGGTACGAGCAGTACTTC. The chain recombines TRBV5-5 with TRBJ2-7, with a possible D match to TRBD1 (6 bases). Trimming cost V 0 bases and J 4 bases, with 14 bases left between them. This CDR3 region has 15 residues. The germline gives CDR1 SGHKS, CDR2 YYEKEE (reference sequence).

The chain uses TRBV20-1 and TRBJ2-2, with 13 positions matching TRBD2. The CDR3 consists of 16 residues. Germline loops: CDR1 DFQATT, CDR2 SNEGSKA (reference sequence). J was trimmed by 3 bases and V by 6 bases; bases with no gene match: 7. Here the CDR3 reads CSANGLAGVHTGELFF. For the CDR3, the DNA is TGCAGTGCAAACGGACTAGCGGGAGTTCACACCGGGGAGCTGTTTTTT.

This clonotype turned up a few times. This sequence joins TRBV12-3 or TRBV12-4 and TRBJ1-5; D possibly corresponds to TRBD1 (5 bases). The V gene lost 2 bases and the J gene lost 2 bases, with 16 bases spanning the gap. The CDR3 loop spans 17 amino acids. The CDR3 DNA is TGTGCCAGCAGTTTACAAGGGACGGCCATCCGCAATCAGCCCCAGCATTTT. This gives the protein CASSLQGTAIRNQPQHF.

The sample holds many counts of this clonotype. J is TRBJ2-2 and V is TRBV24-1; the match to TRBD1 covers 9 bases. This CDR3 has 18 amino acids. The ends lost 1 base at V and 6 bases at J; junction bases unmatched: 11. The germline V gene encodes CDR1 KGHDR and CDR2 SFDVKD. CDR3 coding DNA: TGTGCCACCAGTGATTTTAGGCCCGGGACAGGGTTCGCCGGGGAGCTGTTTTTT. It encodes CATSDFRPGTGFAGELFF.

This clonotype was observed at least ten times. The chain joins TRBV2 to TRBJ2-3, with D possibly matching TRBD1 (5 bases). Germline CDR1 SNHLY, CDR2 FYNNEI. CDR3 length: 12 amino acids. Trimming took 9 bases from V and 0 from J, leaving 7 bases between them. Written as DNA, the CDR3 is TGTGCCAGGGGGCCTAGCACAGATACGCAGTATTTT. This encodes CARGPSTDTQYF. Complete variable domain (other parts from reference TRBV2 and TRBJ2-3): EPEVTQTPSHQVTQMGQEVILRCVPISNHLYFYWYRQILGQKVEFLVSFYNNEISEKSEIFDDQFSVERPDGSNFTLKIRSTKLEDSAMYFCARGPSTDTQYFGPGTRLTVL.

There are many counts of this clonotype. The V and J genes are TRBV24-1 and TRBJ2-4, with 10 positions matching TRBD1. V was pared by 4 bases and J by 4 bases, with 3 bases of the junction left unmatched. This CDR3 is built from 15 residues. Germline lookup yields CDR1 KGHDR and CDR2 SFDVKD. The CDR3 protein is CATSDTGQGKNIQYF. In nucleotides, the CDR3 is TGTGCCACCAGTGACACGGGACAGGGGAAAAACATTCAGTACTTC.

This chain uses TRBV7-2 with TRBJ2-2; D gene uncertain. Germline V lookup: CDR1 SGHTA, CDR2 FQGNSA. V gave up 5 bases and J gave up 1 base, with 11 bases separating them. The CDR3 extends over 15 amino acids. CDR3 in amino acids: CASSPLFGNTGELFF. The CDR3 nucleotides read TGTGCCAGCAGCCCCTTATTTGGGAACACCGGGGAGCTGTTTTTT.

This clonotype was seen a handful of times. The chain recombines TRBV28 with TRBJ2-7; D is perhaps TRBD1 (6 bases). The CDR3 is made up of 17 amino acids. The germline V gene has CDR1 MDHEN and CDR2 SYDVKM. V was clipped by 1 base and J by 0 bases, with 16 bases between them. CDR3 sequence reads: CASSLSRGKAHSYEQYF. The CDR3 DNA is TGTGCCAGCAGTTTATCCAGGGGAAAGGCCCACTCCTACGAGCAGTACTTC.

CDR3 loop: CASSPHGPGLVSYEQYF. The CDR3 bases are TGTGCCAGCAGCCCCCACGGACCGGGACTAGTCTCCTACGAGCAGTACTTC. J is TRBJ2-7 and V is TRBV4-2; TRBD2 aligns across 8 bases. The V gene's germline CDR1 is LGHNA and CDR2 YNFKEQ. With 4 bases clipped from V and 0 bases from J, the junction kept 11 bases outside the gene matches. This CDR3 has 17 residues.

This clonotype was seen repeatedly, ten times or more. The gene calls are TRBV28 and TRBJ2-7, with D possibly called TRBD1 or TRBD2 (5 bases each). V was shortened by 2 bases and J by 6 bases, with 17 bases between the two germline ends. The CDR3 is 15 residues long. The germline V gene encodes CDR1 MDHEN and CDR2 SYDVKM. The CDR3 nucleotides are TGTGCCAGCAGTTTAGGGGGAGAAGGGCTTAGCGAGCAGTACTTC. Its protein is CASSLGGEGLSEQYF.

This clonotype has at least ten counts. The genes are TRBV6-5 and TRBJ2-7; D tentatively fits TRBD1 or TRBD2 (5 bases each). Per germline, CDR1 MNHEY and CDR2 SVGAGI. V lost 4 bases and J 1 base, leaving 11 bases between the germline ends. This CDR3 is 14 amino acids long. CDR3 residues: CASSSSRVSYEQYF. CDR3 DNA: TGTGCCAGCAGTTCTAGCAGGGTTTCCTACGAGCAGTACTTC.

This sequence joins TRBV20-1 and TRBJ2-5, with a weak D call TRBD1 (6 bases). The CDR3 loop spans 16 amino acids. The germline V gene has CDR1 DFQATT and CDR2 SNEGSKA (reference sequence). Trimming removed 4 bases from V and 6 bases from J, with 24 bases in between. CDR3 sequence reads: CSATQESTLQGKTQYF. As DNA, the CDR3 is TGCAGTGCTACCCAGGAATCAACCCTCCAGGGGAAGACCCAGTACTTC.

This clonotype was observed at least ten times. The V call is TRBV5-6, the J call TRBJ1-5, with D perhaps TRBD1 (5 bases). This CDR3 is built from 15 residues. CDR1 is SGHDT, CDR2 YYEEEE, per germline. V lost 0 bases to trimming and J lost 4 bases, with 11 bases between them. CDR3 coding DNA: TGTGCCAGCAGCTTGGCCTGGGGGTCAAATCAGCCCCAGCATTTT. Its translation: CASSLAWGSNQPQHF.

This clonotype was detected many times. The chain is built from TRBV12-3 or TRBV12-4 and TRBJ2-1, with 11 bases lining up with TRBD2. There are 17 residues in the CDR3. V was clipped by 4 bases and J by 6 bases; unmatched bases: 11. CDR3: CASSSGLAGKVRNEQFF. The CDR3 bases are TGTGCCAGCAGTTCCGGACTAGCGGGTAAAGTCCGCAATGAGCAGTTCTTC.

In its sample, this clonotype was seen many times. The chain combines TRBV10-3 with TRBJ2-7; D may be TRBD2 (6 bases). Germline CDR1 and CDR2: ENHRY and SYGVKD. The CDR3 runs to 14 residues. The ends were cut back, 6 bases at V and 2 bases at J, with 14 bases in the middle. CDR3 loop: CAISTSFFPYEQYF. As DNA, the CDR3 is TGTGCCATCAGCACTAGCTTTTTTCCCTACGAGCAGTACTTC.

The chain has TRBV20-1 and TRBJ1-1, with 9 bases matching TRBD1. V was pared by 3 bases and J by 11 bases, with 7 bases of the junction left unmatched. The germline V gene has CDR1 DFQATT and CDR2 SNEGSKA (reference sequence). CDR3 length: 12 residues. The CDR3 DNA reads TGCAGTGCTAGTAGGACAGGGGCCATCGCTTTCTTT. Residues: CSASRTGAIAFF.

The chain employs TRBV20-1 and TRBJ1-5; D remains unclear. The CDR3 extends over 14 amino acids. V lost 3 bases to trimming and J lost 0 bases, with 9 bases between them. Germline V gene data show CDR1 as DFQATT and CDR2 as SNEGSKA (reference sequence). This CDR3 reads CSARSRNSNQPQHF. Here the CDR3 DNA reads TGCAGTGCTAGGTCACGGAATAGCAATCAGCCCCAGCATTTT.

The chain uses TRBV21-1 and TRBJ2-7; the table's D call TRBD2 went unverified against the DNA. TRBV21-1 is noted as a pseudogene. The CDR3 runs 17 residues. CDR3 in DNA: TGTGCCAGCAGCAAACCCCTTACTAGCGGGAGGCGTCACGAGCAGTACTTC. This codes for CASSKPLTSGRRHEQYF.

The V call is TRBV29-1, the J call TRBJ2-1; 7 bases agree with TRBD1. The CDR3 covers 14 residues. Germline loops: CDR1 SQVTM, CDR2 ANQGSEA. V lost 8 bases and J lost 5; bases outside the gene matches: 12. This chain's CDR3 is CSFLQVGGHNEQFF. Written as DNA, the CDR3 is TGCAGCTTCCTCCAGGTAGGGGGCCACAATGAGCAGTTCTTC.

The chain links TRBV12-1 to TRBJ2-5; the tabulated D call, TRBD1, remains unverified against the DNA. TRBV12-1 is classified as a pseudogene. There are 17 residues in the CDR3. The CDR3 is CASSLRRLCRSQETQYF. CDR3 DNA sequence: TGTGCCAGCAGCCTCAGGCGGCTCTGCCGGAGCCAGGAGACCCAGTACTTC.

The CDR3 here is CASSSNLETQYF. The CDR3 DNA follows: TGTGCCAGCAGCTCAAATTTGGAGACCCAGTACTTC. The chain links TRBV11-1 to TRBJ2-5, with unresolved D. CDR3 length equals 12 residues. V shed 4 bases and J shed 5 bases, with 8 bases lying between them. Germline-derived CDR1 and CDR2 are SGHAT and FQDESV (reference sequence).

This clonotype has a handful of counts. This chain connects TRBV19 to TRBJ2-1, with D perhaps TRBD2 (6 bases). The length of the CDR3 is 21 residues. V lost 1 base, J lost 1 base, and 26 bases lay in between. CDR1 is LNHDA and CDR2 is SQIVND in the germline V gene (reference sequence). CDR3: CASSIGGTAGLVPQSYNEQFF. The CDR3, as DNA: TGTGCCAGTAGTATAGGGGGGACGGCGGGATTAGTACCCCAATCCTACAATGAGCAGTTCTTC.

This clonotype has just a few counts. V and J are TRBV28 and TRBJ2-4; 12 nucleotides agree with TRBD2. V lost 5 bases to trimming and J lost 3 bases; unmatched junction nucleotides: 11. In germline, CDR1 is MDHEN, CDR2 SYDVKM. The CDR3 extends over 18 amino acids. The CDR3 nucleotides are TGTGCCAGCAGTACAGGCCTAGCGGGAGGGCCGGTCAAAAACATTCAGTACTTC. This gives the protein CASSTGLAGGPVKNIQYF.